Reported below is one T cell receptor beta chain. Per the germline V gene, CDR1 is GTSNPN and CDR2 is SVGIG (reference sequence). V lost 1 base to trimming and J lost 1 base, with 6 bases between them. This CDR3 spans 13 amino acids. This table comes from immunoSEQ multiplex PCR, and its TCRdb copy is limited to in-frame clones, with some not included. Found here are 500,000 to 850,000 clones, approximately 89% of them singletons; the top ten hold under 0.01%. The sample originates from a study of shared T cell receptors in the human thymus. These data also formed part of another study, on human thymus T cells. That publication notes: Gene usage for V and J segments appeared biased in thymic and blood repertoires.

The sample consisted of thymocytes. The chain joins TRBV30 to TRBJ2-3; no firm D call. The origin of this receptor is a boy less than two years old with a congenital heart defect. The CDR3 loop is CAWSGLGTDTQYF. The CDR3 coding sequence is TGTGCCTGGAGTGGACTTGGCACAGATACGCAGTATTTT.